These 32 T cell receptor beta chains share one sample of origin, sequenced in a study of blood T cell repertoires in COVID-19. Some clones are missing from TCRdb's copy, which holds only in-frame ones; the method was immunoSEQ multiplex PCR. Among a few hundred thousand clones, approximately 85% were seen once, and the ten largest hold roughly 1.6%. The sequencing sample was made of peripheral blood. These receptors were taken from a woman between 50 and 59 years old with acute or convalescent COVID-19.

This clone was recorded once. The V call is TRBV5-1, the J call TRBJ1-1; TRBD1 might be the D (5 bases). The CDR3 runs to 14 residues. V lost 7 bases and J 1 base, leaving 14 bases between the germline ends. Germline-derived CDR1 and CDR2 are SGHRS and YFSETQ. The chain's CDR3 is CASSDQGANTEAFF. CDR3 DNA: TGCGCCAGCTCCGACCAGGGTGCGAACACTGAAGCTTTCTTT.

CDR3: CAISPGGGLGELFF. In nucleotides, the CDR3 is TGTGCCATCTCTCCGGGAGGGGGGTTAGGGGAGCTGTTTTTT. The chain employs TRBV10-3 and TRBJ2-2, with 8 bases fitting TRBD2. Germline values: CDR1 ENHRY, CDR2 SYGVKD. This CDR3 is built from 14 residues. Trimming removed 8 bases from V and 8 bases from J; junction bases left unmatched: 10.

A single count supports this clone. V is TRBV6-5 and J is TRBJ1-6; possibly TRBD1 for D (6 bases). Germline-derived CDR1 and CDR2 are MNHEY and SVGAGI. Trimming took 4 bases from V and 0 from J, leaving 10 bases between them. This CDR3 has 16 residues. Here the CDR3 reads CASSWDTSSYNSPLHF. CDR3 DNA sequence: TGTGCCAGCAGTTGGGACACGAGCTCCTATAATTCACCCCTCCACTTT.

The rearrangement joins TRBV11-3 to TRBJ2-7; D might be TRBD2 (6 bases). V shed 4 bases and J shed 0 bases, with 13 bases lying between them. The CDR3 covers 15 residues. Per the germline V gene, CDR1 is SGHNT and CDR2 is YENEEA. CDR3 loop: CASSSSWGDSYEQYF. CDR3 sequence (DNA): TGTGCCAGCAGCTCGTCCTGGGGGGACTCCTACGAGCAGTACTTC.

The V gene is TRBV29-1, the J gene TRBJ2-5; TRBD1 aligns across 11 bases. J gave up 3 bases and V 1 base, and 4 bases lay outside the gene matches. The CDR3 is 15 amino acids. The germline V gene encodes CDR1 SQVTM and CDR2 ANQGSEA. Here the CDR3 DNA reads TGCAGCGTTGAAGTACGGACAGGGGGCGAAGAGACCCAGTACTTC. It translates to CSVEVRTGGEETQYF.

The J gene is TRBJ1-1, the V gene TRBV6-1; D is unclear. Germline values: CDR1 MNHNS, CDR2 SASEGT. V was trimmed by 6 bases and J by 0 bases, leaving 11 bases between them. This CDR3 region has 14 residues. The CDR3 coding sequence is TGTGCCAGCAGCCCGGGAGGGCTGAACACTGAAGCTTTCTTT. This translates into CASSPGGLNTEAFF.

The chain couples TRBV24-1 to TRBJ1-5, with 10 bases lining up with TRBD1. Germline V gene data show CDR1 as KGHDR and CDR2 as SFDVKD. The CDR3 totals 14 residues. Germline trimming cut 9 bases from V and 6 bases from J; bases unmatched to any gene: 7. For the CDR3, the DNA is TGTGCCACCTCAGACAGGGGGCCGGTTCAGCCCCAGCATTTT. Amino acids: CATSDRGPVQPQHF.

V usage is TRBV11-2 and J usage is TRBJ2-7; 10 bases line up with TRBD1. The CDR3 loop spans 18 amino acids. V dropped 1 base and J dropped 2; count of bases not matched to a gene: 11. Germline CDR1 and CDR2: SGHAT and FQNNGV. The CDR3 spells CASSLVPRWTGGTYEQYF. CDR3 bases: TGTGCCAGCAGCTTAGTCCCCCGATGGACAGGGGGAACCTACGAGCAGTACTTC.

The chain has TRBV4-3 and TRBJ1-4, with 7 bases identical to TRBD1. The junction had 10 bases not matched to a gene; V was cut back by 0 bases and J by 3 bases. The germline CDR1 and CDR2 sequences are LGHNA and YSLEER. The CDR3 loop spans 18 amino acids. The CDR3 nucleotides read TGCGCCAGCAGCCAAGAAGGGGGCGCAGGGTTTCCTAATGAAAAACTGTTTTTT. Translating it yields CASSQEGGAGFPNEKLFF.

This chain links TRBV7-8 with TRBJ2-5; the match to TRBD1 covers 8 bases. Germline CDR1 reads SGHVS; CDR2 reads FQNEAQ. This CDR3 comprises 17 residues. The trim removed 2 bases at V and 0 bases at J, leaving 8 bases unmatched. The CDR3 spells CASSLFPGQVYQETQYF. The CDR3 nucleotides read TGTGCCAGCAGCTTATTTCCGGGACAGGTCTACCAAGAGACCCAGTACTTC.

The chain has TRBV28 and TRBJ2-7, with D tentatively TRBD1 (6 bases). The germline V gene has CDR1 MDHEN and CDR2 SYDVKM. The CDR3 has 16 residues. V was cut by 0 bases and J by 2 bases, with 14 bases left in between. The CDR3, as DNA: TGTGCCAGCAGTTTATGGAGTAGGAGACAGGCCTACGAGCAGTACTTC. Translated, it gives CASSLWSRRQAYEQYF.

This clone was counted only a few times. The rearrangement links TRBV2 to TRBJ1-1, with D unclear. Trimming cost V 5 bases and J 1 base, with 8 bases left between them. The germline V gene encodes CDR1 SNHLY and CDR2 FYNNEI. The CDR3 runs to 13 residues. This CDR3 is CASSTGQNTEAFF. Here the CDR3 DNA reads TGTGCCAGCAGTACTGGTCAGAACACTGAAGCTTTCTTT.

The V gene is TRBV27, the J gene TRBJ2-7, with 7 bases lining up with TRBD1. The CDR3 covers 14 residues. V lost 5 bases and J lost 3; bases outside the gene matches: 7. CDR1 is MNHEY and CDR2 is SMNVEV in the germline V gene (reference sequence). The CDR3 loop reads CASSPGTAVYEQYF. The CDR3 bases are TGTGCCAGCAGTCCGGGGACAGCAGTCTACGAGCAGTACTTC.

This chain connects TRBV2 to TRBJ2-5, with 9 positions matching TRBD2. This CDR3 region has 14 residues. V trimming: 7 bases; J trimming: 2 bases; junction bases outside the gene matches: 5. The germline gives CDR1 SNHLY, CDR2 FYNNEI. CDR3 in DNA: TGTGCCAGCACCTGGACTAGCGCACAAGAGACCCAGTACTTC. Translated: CASTWTSAQETQYF.

This clone was seen a handful of times. J is TRBJ2-1 and V is TRBV6-1, with a tentative D call TRBD1 (6 bases). This CDR3 contains 14 residues. From germline, CDR1 is MNHNS and CDR2 SASEGT. Trimming shortened V by 1 base and J by 2 bases, and 6 bases separated the two germline ends. CDR3 region: CASSEGTAYNEQFF. The CDR3 DNA is TGTGCCAGCAGTGAAGGGACAGCCTACAATGAGCAGTTCTTC.

The chain recombines TRBV5-4 with TRBJ2-2; no clear D. This CDR3 region has 14 residues. CDR1 is SGHNT and CDR2 is YYREEE in the germline V gene (reference sequence). V was clipped by 4 bases and J by 1 base, with 8 bases between them. The chain's CDR3 is CASSHSLNTGELFF. The CDR3 DNA is TGTGCCAGCAGCCACAGTTTGAACACCGGGGAGCTGTTTTTT.

This chain uses TRBV6-5 with TRBJ1-5; 8 nucleotides match TRBD1. The germline gives CDR1 MNHEY, CDR2 SVGAGI. The ends lost 5 bases at V and 6 bases at J; junction bases unmatched: 6. The CDR3 loop spans 14 amino acids. The CDR3 coding sequence is TGTGCCAGCAGTCGGGACAGGCTTGGTCAGCCCCAGCATTTT. It is translated as CASSRDRLGQPQHF.

The chain joins TRBV28 to TRBJ2-5; possibly TRBD1 for D (5 bases). V was pared by 6 bases and J by 5 bases, with 16 bases between. The CDR3 contains 14 residues. The germline gives CDR1 MDHEN, CDR2 SYDVKM. In DNA form, the CDR3 reads TGTGCCAGCAGCCCAGTGGGGCTCGGGGAGACCCAGTACTTC. Translating it yields CASSPVGLGETQYF.

The V and J genes are TRBV28 and TRBJ1-4; 8 bases are shared with TRBD1. Germline V lookup: CDR1 MDHEN, CDR2 SYDVKM. V lost 5 bases, J lost 4 bases, and 3 bases stayed unmatched. This CDR3 is 14 amino acids long. DNA for the CDR3: TGTGCCAGCAGTGAAGACAGGGGTAATGAAAAACTGTTTTTT. The encoded protein is CASSEDRGNEKLFF.

The V gene is TRBV3-1 (or the pseudogene TRBV3-2), the J gene TRBJ2-7; 10 nucleotides line up with TRBD2. V was clipped by 1 base and J by 6 bases; unmatched bases: 6. This CDR3 is 15 amino acids long. In germline, CDR1 is LGHDT, CDR2 YNNKEL (reference sequence). CDR3 nucleotides: TGTGCCAGCAGCCAAGTGGTAGCGGGAGGATCCGAGCAGTACTTC. It yields the protein CASSQVVAGGSEQYF.

This CDR3 reads CASSPPGQRQETQYF. As DNA, the CDR3 is TGTGCCAGCTCACCACCGGGACAGAGACAAGAGACCCAGTACTTC. The rearrangement joins TRBV18 to TRBJ2-5; 7 bases are a match to TRBD1. Germline values: CDR1 KGHSH, CDR2 LQKENI. The ends lost 0 bases at V and 2 bases at J; junction bases unmatched: 3. This CDR3 is built from 15 residues.

This chain uses TRBV5-8 with TRBJ2-5; D remains unclear. This CDR3 spans 14 amino acids. Trimming took 4 bases from V and 5 from J, leaving 15 bases between them. Per the germline V gene, CDR1 is SGHTS and CDR2 is YDEGEE. CDR3 nucleotide sequence: TGTGCCAGCAGCGGTCGCCTAGACTTGGAGACCCAGTACTTC. Translation gives CASSGRLDLETQYF.

This chain uses TRBV10-3 with TRBJ2-7; the D gene is possibly TRBD2 (6 bases). V was cut by 3 bases and J by 0 bases, with 9 bases left in between. The CDR3 is 14 residues long. Germline CDR1 reads ENHRY; CDR2 reads SYGVKD. CDR3 region: CAISDPGVSYEQYF. CDR3 coding DNA: TGTGCCATCAGTGACCCGGGAGTCTCCTACGAGCAGTACTTC.

Here the CDR3 DNA reads TGTGCCAGCAGCCAAGCTACAGGGAATCCAGATACGCAGTATTTT. Translation gives CASSQATGNPDTQYF. The chain carries TRBV14 and TRBJ2-3, with D possibly matching TRBD1 (6 bases). Germline assignment: CDR1 SGHDN and CDR2 FVKESK. The CDR3 has 15 amino acids. The germline V and J ends were trimmed by 1 base and 4 bases, with 12 bases remaining between them.

This clone has more than one count but fewer than ten. The rearrangement joins TRBV28 to TRBJ1-1; TRBD1 is a possible D gene (5 bases). The CDR3 runs to 16 residues. Deletions cut 1 base from V and 6 bases from J, with 18 bases between. The V gene's germline CDR1 is MDHEN and CDR2 SYDVKM. The CDR3 bases are TGTGCCAGCAGTTTATATCCAGGGAATAGTTTCTCTGAAGCTTTCTTT. Translated, it gives CASSLYPGNSFSEAFF.

The count of this clone is one. J is TRBJ2-7 and V is TRBV7-2; TRBD2 is a possible D gene (5 bases). The germline gives CDR1 SGHTA, CDR2 FQGNSA. The CDR3 covers 14 residues. Trimming removed 2 bases at V and 4 bases at J, with 12 bases between. The CDR3 protein is CASSLPGKVYEQYF. The CDR3, as DNA: TGTGCCAGCAGCTTACCGGGAAAGGTTTACGAGCAGTACTTC.

The chain employs TRBV7-3 and TRBJ1-4; D remains unclear. Trimming pared 1 base from V and 8 bases from J, leaving 8 bases between. The CDR3 contains 13 residues. CDR1 is SGHTA, CDR2 FQGTGA, per germline. The CDR3 DNA reads as TGTGCCAGCAGCTTAAGCGCGGGCGAAAAACTGTTTTTT. The encoded protein is CASSLSAGEKLFF.

J is TRBJ1-2 and V is TRBV5-6; 8 nucleotides align to TRBD1. The CDR3 consists of 13 residues. V lost 3 bases to trimming and J lost 2 bases; unmatched junction nucleotides: 0. Germline assignment: CDR1 SGHDT and CDR2 YYEEEE. The CDR3 sequence: CASSWTGNYGYTF. The CDR3 coding sequence is TGTGCCAGCAGCTGGACAGGGAACTATGGCTACACCTTC.

The CDR3 protein is CASSLYRGQRAFF. In DNA form, the CDR3 reads TGTGCCAGCAGCTTGTACAGGGGGCAGCGGGCTTTCTTT. The J gene is TRBJ1-1, the V gene TRBV5-6; 9 positions match TRBD1. CDR1 SGHDT and CDR2 YYEEEE come from the germline V gene. Unmatched junction bases numbered 6, after V lost 1 base and J lost 11 bases. The CDR3 is 13 residues long.

The chain is built from TRBV12-5 and TRBJ2-1; 9 positions match TRBD1. J was trimmed by 7 bases and V by 2 bases; bases with no gene match: 6. The CDR3 is 15 amino acids. CDR1 is LGHNT and CDR2 is FRNRAP in the germline V gene. This CDR3 reads CASGLWTGATNEQFF. CDR3 DNA sequence: TGTGCTAGTGGTTTGTGGACAGGGGCAACGAATGAGCAGTTCTTC.

This clone came up a few times. This chain uses TRBV6-2 or TRBV6-3 with TRBJ1-6; possible D gene TRBD1, 5 bases. Germline CDR1 MNHEY, CDR2 SVGEGT. The CDR3 extends over 17 amino acids. The V gene lost 0 bases and the J gene lost 7 bases, with 16 bases spanning the gap. The CDR3: CASSYSTLTAFNSPLHF. Here the CDR3 DNA reads TGTGCCAGCAGTTACTCGACCCTGACAGCGTTCAATTCACCCCTCCACTTT.

The J gene is TRBJ2-2, the V gene TRBV15; perhaps TRBD2 as D (6 bases). The CDR3 is 15 residues long. CDR1 LNHNV and CDR2 YYDKDF come from the germline V gene (reference sequence). Trimming removed 0 bases from V and 7 bases from J, with 12 bases in between. The CDR3 nucleotides are TGTGCCACCAGCAGAGATCACGGGGGACTCGGGGAGCTGTTTTTT. Encoded protein: CATSRDHGGLGELFF.